Listed below are T cell receptor beta chains from one sample, sequenced in a study of T cells in Graves' hyperthyroidism and ophthalmopathy. TCRdb re-called the multiplex PCR reads with MiXCR, one entry per CDR3 protein. Seen here are about 460,000 distinct CDR3 sequences, about 22% observed once, and the top ten hold under 55%. Source material: blood. The origin of the receptors is a woman aged 70-85 years with Graves' ophthalmopathy. CDR3s include the opening cysteine and the closing phenylalanine or tryptophan. A D gene is named only where the DNA matches it firmly. For some rows the clone size is stated as once, few or many, or as a class when expanded; others skip it.

-	TRBV29-1	TRBJ1-2	TRBD1	TGCAGCGTCGAGGGGGACAGACACCATAACTATGGCTACACCTTC	CSVEGDRHHNYGYTF
-	TRBV19	TRBJ2-3	-	TGTGCCAGTAGTGGGCGTAGATCAGATACGCAGTATTTT	CASSGRRSDTQYF
-	TRBV7-6	TRBJ2-1	-	TGTGCCAGCGGGGGGGCTGTCTCCTACAATGAGCAGTTCTTC	CASGGAVSYNEQFF
-	TRBV5-4	TRBJ1-1	-	TGTGCCAGCAGCTTGGACCTTCATTCGGTGGCGGACACTGAAGCTTTCTTT	CASSLDLHSVADTEAFF
-	TRBV9	TRBJ2-2	-	TGTGCCAGCAGCGTTATGCAGGGGACTCGCGGGGAGCTGTTTTTT	CASSVMQGTRGELFF
few	TRBV12-3/TRBV12-4	TRBJ2-1	TRBD1	TGTGCCAGCAGTGCCACAGGGGGCAACCGTGCGTTCTTC	CASSATGGNRAFF
few	TRBV29-1	TRBJ2-3	-	TGCAGCGTTAGACCTTCTACGCCCACAGATACGCAGTATTTT	CSVRPSTPTDTQYF
few	TRBV5-1	TRBJ2-3	TRBD2	TGCGCCAGCAGCTCCGTAGCGGGGGGGGCCACAGATACGCAGTATTTT	CASSSVAGGATDTQYF
-	TRBV11-2	TRBJ2-1	-	TGTGCCAGCAGCTTAGATAGGAGTCTTGGGAATGAGCAGTTCTTC	CASSLDRSLGNEQFF
-	TRBV6-9	TRBJ1-4	-	TGTGCCAGCCGTTCGGGGAAAACCCGTGAAAAACTGTTTTTT	CASRSGKTREKLFF
-	TRBV20-1	TRBJ2-7	TRBD1	TGCAGTGCTAGAGAAGCCGGGACAGCACGGGGAGAGCAGTACTTC	CSAREAGTARGEQYF
many	TRBV28	TRBJ2-7	-	TGTGCCAGCAGCCGCCGGAAGGAGCAGTACTTC	CASSRRKEQYF
many	TRBV7-2	TRBJ2-1	-	TGTGCCAGCAGCTCCGGGGGCCGCAATGAGCAGTTCTTC	CASSSGGRNEQFF
few	TRBV28	TRBJ1-4	TRBD1	TGTGCCAGCAGGCAACAGGGGGATGAAAAACTGTTTTTT	CASRQQGDEKLFF
many	TRBV12-3/TRBV12-4	TRBJ2-1	TRBD2	TGTGCCAGCAGTGAAGGACTAGCGGTTTCCTACAATGAGCAGTTCTTC	CASSEGLAVSYNEQFF
once	TRBV13	TRBJ2-3	-	TGTGCCAGCAGCTTCTTCTCAGGCCCCCGACTCACAGGGAGCACAGATACGCAGTATTTT	CASSFFSGPRLTGSTDTQYF
-	TRBV30	TRBJ1-1	-	TGTGCCTGGAAGGGTCGGGCTAGTGAAGCTTTCTTT	CAWKGRASEAFF
once	TRBV20-1	TRBJ1-6	-	TGCAGTGCTCAAGGGGTTTGGAATTCACCCCTCCACTTT	CSAQGVWNSPLHF
many	TRBV6-2/TRBV6-3	TRBJ2-7	-	TGTGCCAGCACCCTCTCGCTGGGGGTATCCTACGAGCAGTACTTC	CASTLSLGVSYEQYF
-	TRBV4-3	TRBJ2-1	TRBD1	TGCGCCAGCAGCCCCTCCACAGGGGGTTACAATGAGCAGTTCTTC	CASSPSTGGYNEQFF
-	TRBV15	TRBJ1-3	TRBD1	TGTGCCACCAGCAGAGGCACAGGGGGCTCTGGAAACACCATATATTTT	CATSRGTGGSGNTIYF
-	TRBV12-3/TRBV12-4	TRBJ1-1	TRBD1	TGTGCCAGCAGTTTACAGGGGGCGCAATTAACTGAAGCTTTCTTT	CASSLQGAQLTEAFF
many	TRBV28	TRBJ2-3	-	TGTGCCAGCAGAACCCCTCGGGGCACAGATACGCAGTATTTT	CASRTPRGTDTQYF
few	TRBV20-1	TRBJ2-1	-	TGCAGTGCTATGAAGGATGAGCAGTTCTTC	CSAMKDEQFF
-	TRBV24-1	TRBJ2-7	TRBD1	TGTGCCACCAGTAAGGCCGGGACAGGGGAGCAGTACTTC	CATSKAGTGEQYF
few	TRBV5-1	TRBJ2-3	TRBD2	TGCGCCAGCCGGACTAGCGGGCCTAGCACAGATACGCAGTATTTT	CASRTSGPSTDTQYF
-	TRBV7-2	TRBJ2-1	TRBD2	TGTGCCAGCAGCCCCGGACTAGCGGAGTACAATGAGCAGTTCTTC	CASSPGLAEYNEQFF
-	TRBV15	TRBJ2-5	-	TGTGCCACCAGCAGAGTCCGGGGAGGAGAGACCCAGTACTTC	CATSRVRGGETQYF
many	TRBV27	TRBJ2-2	-	TGTGCCAGCAGACGCGTCGCCGGGGAGCTGTTTTTT	CASRRVAGELFF
-	TRBV20-1	TRBJ2-2	TRBD1	TGCAGTGCCAGACAGGGATTCACCGGGGAGCTGTTTTTT	CSARQGFTGELFF
few	TRBV4-1	TRBJ2-7	-	TGCGCCAGCAGCCAAGTAGGTATCGTGGAAGAGCAGTACTTC	CASSQVGIVEEQYF
few	TRBV10-2	TRBJ2-6	-	TGCGCCAGCAGGGGGGCCTACCGGGTCTCTGGGGCCAACGTCCTGACTTTC	CASRGAYRVSGANVLTF
many	TRBV2	TRBJ2-2	TRBD1	TGTGCCAGCAGGGGGGACAGGGGCATCTCCGGGGAGCTGTTTTTT	CASRGDRGISGELFF
many	TRBV27	TRBJ2-7	-	TGTGCCAGCAGTTTACGGACCGGGACCTACGAGCAGTACTTC	CASSLRTGTYEQYF
-	TRBV19	TRBJ2-2	-	TGTGCCAGTAGTATCGGAGGGACGGGCACCGGGGAGCTGTTTTTT	CASSIGGTGTGELFF
few	TRBV9	TRBJ2-7	-	TGTGCCAGCAGCATCACAGGCGACGAGCAGTACTTC	CASSITGDEQYF
-	TRBV20-1	TRBJ2-1	-	TGCAGTGCCTCGAGGGCTCCCTTCAATGAGCAGTTCTTC	CSASRAPFNEQFF
-	TRBV30	TRBJ2-3	-	TGTGCCTGGAGTGTACGCTTATGGAGGCTGGGCGGGTCGGACACAGATACGCAGTATTTT	CAWSVRLWRLGGSDTDTQYF
many	TRBV5-1	TRBJ2-7	-	TGCGCCAGCAGCCGGGACGGGACCTACGAGCAGTACTTC	CASSRDGTYEQYF
few	TRBV7-6	TRBJ2-7	TRBD2	TGTGCCAGCAGCCCTTGGAAGCGGGAGGTCACCGGCCCCTACGAGCAGTACTTC	CASSPWKREVTGPYEQYF
many	TRBV30	TRBJ1-2	-	TGTGCCTGGAGTCAACATCTCGGCTATGGCTACACCTTC	CAWSQHLGYGYTF
few	TRBV12-3/TRBV12-4	TRBJ2-1	TRBD1	TGTGCCAGCAGTGGGACAGGGAACTACAATGAGCAGTTCTTC	CASSGTGNYNEQFF
few	TRBV7-9	TRBJ2-2	-	TGTGCCAGCAGCGCTACAGCCGGGGAGCTGTTTTTT	CASSATAGELFF
-	TRBV27	TRBJ1-1	-	TGTGCCAGCAGTACGGGGATTGAAGCTTTCTTT	CASSTGIEAFF
-	TRBV12-3/TRBV12-4	TRBJ2-1	TRBD2	TGTGCCAGCAGCCAAGGGGCGGGAGGATCTCGAGAGCAGTTCTTC	CASSQGAGGSREQFF
-	TRBV6-1	TRBJ1-5	-	TGTGCCAGCAGTGAACTGTGGGGGAGCAATCAGCCCCAGCATTTT	CASSELWGSNQPQHF
-	TRBV9	TRBJ2-1	-	TGTGCCAGCAGCGTCCGGACAGCCCCTAGCTCCTACAATGAGCAGTTCTTC	CASSVRTAPSSYNEQFF
once	TRBV6-6	TRBJ1-1	TRBD1	TGTGCCAGCAGTTACTCCGGACAGGGGGGGACTGAAGCTTTCTTT	CASSYSGQGGTEAFF
many	TRBV2	TRBJ1-1	-	TGTGCCACTACAGTTGGACAGAACACTGAAGCTTTCTTT	CATTVGQNTEAFF
-	TRBV19	TRBJ1-5	-	TGTGCCAGTAGTATAGGGTGGGGGATCGGCAATCAGCCCCAGCATTTT	CASSIGWGIGNQPQHF
few	TRBV7-8	TRBJ2-5	-	TGTGCCAGCAGCATAATTCTGACTACTAGCAGGCAAGAGACCCAGTACTTC	CASSIILTTSRQETQYF